These T cell receptor beta chains were read from a single sample in a study of preoperative IRX-2 immunotherapy in early breast cancer. Sequencing was performed with immunoSEQ multiplex PCR; in TCRdb, only in-frame clones are kept and a portion is missing. The repertoire holds roughly 57,000 clones, with approximately 93% as singletons. Sample collection occurred from a patient treated with IRX-2 immunotherapy. The receptor set was obtained from a human donor with breast cancer. Each CDR3 is given with its conserved first and last residue. D genes are given only for firm matches. Clone size appears in some rows only: once, few, many, or a class for an expanded clone.

CDR3aa	CDR3nt	abundance	v_gene	d_gene	j_gene
CASSQNHRVVTDTQYF	TGCGCCAGCAGCCAAAACCACAGGGTAGTCACAGATACGCAGTATTTT	once	TRBV4-3	.	TRBJ2-3
CASTGTPEEGNTEAFF	TGTGCCAGCACCGGGACCCCGGAGGAAGGGAACACTGAAGCTTTCTTT	.	TRBV7-3	.	TRBJ1-1
CASSLASGGASETQYF	TGTGCCAGCAGCTTAGCTAGCGGGGGGGCGTCGGAGACCCAGTACTTC	.	TRBV7-9	TRBD2	TRBJ2-5
CAISESPGGSYNEQFF	TGTGCCATCAGTGAGTCCCCCGGGGGGTCCTACAATGAGCAGTTCTTC	.	TRBV10-3	TRBD2	TRBJ2-1
CASRRTGSGANVLTF	TGCGCCAGCAGGCGGACAGGGTCTGGGGCCAACGTCCTGACTTTC	.	TRBV5-1	TRBD1	TRBJ2-6
CASSQTEGTEAFF	TGTGCCAGCTCACAGACGGAGGGCACTGAAGCTTTCTTT	few	TRBV18	.	TRBJ1-1
CASSLGLAGNQETQYF	TGCGCCAGCAGCTTGGGACTAGCGGGAAACCAAGAGACCCAGTACTTC	.	TRBV5-1	TRBD2	TRBJ2-5
CARADSTDTQYF	TGTGCCAGGGCGGACAGCACAGATACGCAGTATTTT	.	TRBV2	.	TRBJ2-3
CASSWQGQFRTGELFF	TGTGCCAGCAGCTGGCAAGGACAGTTCAGAACCGGGGAGCTGTTTTTT	.	TRBV7-3	.	TRBJ2-2
CASSSWTSGDSYEQYF	TGTGCCAGCAGCTCCTGGACTAGCGGGGACTCCTACGAGCAGTACTTC	.	TRBV5-6	TRBD2	TRBJ2-7
CASSMIRGIRRDQPQHF	TGTGCCAGTAGTATGATCAGGGGGATCAGAAGGGATCAGCCCCAGCATTTT	once	TRBV19	TRBD1	TRBJ1-5
CASATPYSNQPQHF	TGTGCCAGCGCGACACCATATAGCAATCAGCCCCAGCATTTT	.	TRBV28	.	TRBJ1-5
CASSFRGRDGSKETQYF	TGTGCCAGCAGTTTTCGGGGGAGGGACGGCTCAAAAGAGACCCAGTACTTC	.	TRBV28	TRBD2	TRBJ2-5
CASSDQGYTQYF	TGTGCCAGCAGCGACCAGGGTTATACGCAGTATTTT	.	TRBV11-2	.	TRBJ2-3
CASSFPTTGGAGHTEAFF	TGTGCCAGCAGTTTCCCCACCACAGGGGGCGCCGGGCACACTGAAGCTTTCTTT	.	TRBV28	TRBD1	TRBJ1-1
CASSPGPTAGGELFF	TGTGCCAGCTCACCTGGACCAACGGCCGGGGGGGAGCTGTTTTTT	few	TRBV18	.	TRBJ2-2
CASSLVSPPHSEQFF	TGTGCCAGCAGCTTAGTTTCGCCTCCCCACAGTGAGCAGTTCTTC	.	TRBV7-2	.	TRBJ2-1
CASSWGRVNTGELFF	TGCGCCAGCAGCTGGGGCCGGGTGAACACCGGGGAGCTGTTTTTT	.	TRBV5-1	.	TRBJ2-2
CATSRGGAGTDTQYF	TGTGCCACCAGCAGAGGAGGGGCGGGCACAGATACGCAGTATTTT	.	TRBV15	.	TRBJ2-3
CASSLDSNQPQHF	TGTGCCAGCAGTTTAGACTCCAATCAGCCCCAGCATTTT	.	TRBV28	.	TRBJ1-5
CASSQGGNQPQHF	TGCGCCAGCAGCCAAGGGGGCAATCAGCCCCAGCATTTT	once	TRBV4-3	.	TRBJ1-5
CASSQGGREQFF	TGCGCCAGCAGCCAAGGGGGCAGGGAGCAGTTCTTC	.	TRBV4-3	.	TRBJ2-1
CASSFGPQDRGLFNEQFF	TGTGCCAGCAGCTTCGGCCCTCAGGACAGGGGGCTGTTCAATGAGCAGTTCTTC	.	TRBV12-1	.	TRBJ2-1
CASSSGEGYTEAFF	TGTGCCAGCAGCTCAGGGGAAGGGTACACTGAAGCTTTCTTT	.	TRBV7-9	.	TRBJ1-1